The rows below give T cell receptor beta chains drawn from one sample of a study of graft-versus-host responses after intestinal transplantation. Measured with immunoSEQ multiplex PCR; TCRdb has only the in-frame clones, and not every one. The sample includes 60,000 to 70,000 clones, around 86% of them seen just once. Here the sequenced sample was ileum tissue, taken roughly 390 days after transplant. Receptors were obtained from a human patient who received an intestinal transplant, so some T cells may come from the graft donor. CDR3s include the opening cysteine and the closing phenylalanine or tryptophan. Fields, in order: clone size, V gene, D gene, J gene, CDR3 DNA, CDR3 protein. D genes are given only for firm matches. Rows may omit the clone size; those that give it use once, few, many or a size class.

-	TRBV10-2	-	TRBJ1-1	TGCGCCAGCAGTGACGCGGGACTCCATGAAGCTTTCTTT	CASSDAGLHEAFF
once	TRBV7-3	TRBD1	TRBJ2-7	TGTGCCAGCAGCCGGGACAGGGGGTTCCCCTACGAGCAGTACTTC	CASSRDRGFPYEQYF
-	TRBV11-2	-	TRBJ2-7	TGTGCCAGCAGCATCCAACTTCCCCAGGGGACTAAGTCCTACGAGCAGTACTTC	CASSIQLPQGTKSYEQYF
-	TRBV18	-	TRBJ1-6	TGTGCCAGCTCACCCGGGGGGCAGGATTCACCCCTCCACTTT	CASSPGGQDSPLHF
-	TRBV19	-	TRBJ2-3	TGTGCCAGTAGTATTTTAAGTGCTGGCTTGGATACGCAGTATTTT	CASSILSAGLDTQYF
-	TRBV28	TRBD1	TRBJ2-7	TGTGCCAGCATACCCACCGGGACAGGGACCTGGTACGAGCAGTACTTC	CASIPTGTGTWYEQYF
-	TRBV6-1	TRBD1	TRBJ2-7	TGTACCAGCAGGGCCGGGACAGGGATCTACGAGCAGTACTTC	CTSRAGTGIYEQYF
-	TRBV13	-	TRBJ1-6	TGTGCCAGCAGCTTAGTAAATTCACCCCTCCACTTT	CASSLVNSPLHF
medium-sized	TRBV4-1	-	TRBJ1-4	TGCGCCAGCAGCCAAGCCGGCCAGGGGGAAAAACTGTTTTTT	CASSQAGQGEKLFF
-	TRBV9	TRBD2	TRBJ2-3	TGTGCCAGCAGCGTAGCCGGGACTAGCCGCTCGTTAGGCACAGATACGCAGTATTTT	CASSVAGTSRSLGTDTQYF
once	TRBV11-2	-	TRBJ2-3	TGTGCCAGCAGCTTCGGCAACACAGATACGCAGTATTTT	CASSFGNTDTQYF
-	TRBV14	-	TRBJ2-2	TGTGCCAGCAGCCAAGATGGCAGGGGCTCCCCTCGTCTGGCCGGGGAGCTGTTTTTT	CASSQDGRGSPRLAGELFF
-	TRBV5-4	-	TRBJ2-5	TGTGCCAGCAGCTTGGAGGTCTCAACAGAGACCCAGTACTTC	CASSLEVSTETQYF
-	TRBV23-1	-	TRBJ2-3	TGCGCCAGCAGGGGGCCGCCGGTCTCAGATACGCAGTATTTT	CASRGPPVSDTQYF
-	TRBV6-1	-	TRBJ1-2	TGTGCCCTTCACCCCGTTCTTAACTATGACTACACCTTC	CALHPVLNYDYTF
-	TRBV6-1	-	TRBJ2-3	TGTGCCAGCAGTTACGGAGATACGCAGTATTTT	CASSYGDTQYF
once	TRBV27	TRBD2	TRBJ2-3	TGTGCCAGCAGTTTAGTGCCTAGCGGGAGGCTCAGCACAGATACGCAGTATTTT	CASSLVPSGRLSTDTQYF
-	TRBV6-5	TRBD2	TRBJ2-7	TGTGCCAGCAGTTCCAGGACTAGCGGGGGGCACTACGAGCAGTACTTC	CASSSRTSGGHYEQYF
-	TRBV5-1	TRBD2	TRBJ2-2	TGCGCCAGCGGAGGGACTAGCGGGGCGAACACCGGGGAGCTGTTTTTT	CASGGTSGANTGELFF
-	TRBV6-4	-	TRBJ2-3	TGTGCCAGCAGTGTTGACTTCTCGGATACGCAGTATTTT	CASSVDFSDTQYF
-	TRBV5-1	-	TRBJ2-5	TGCGCCAGCAGATCATGGGGCGGGGATTCCGAGACCCAGTACTTC	CASRSWGGDSETQYF
-	TRBV30	TRBD2	TRBJ2-3	TGTGCCTGGAGCGCCGGGACTAGCGGGGGAGATACGCAGTATTTT	CAWSAGTSGGDTQYF
-	TRBV5-3	-	TRBJ1-1	TGTGCCAGAAGCTTGGGCGCCGGGGCTTTCTTT	CARSLGAGAFF
-	TRBV7-9	-	TRBJ1-4	TGTGCCAGCAGCTTAGGGAGTACTAATGAAAAACTGTTTTTT	CASSLGSTNEKLFF
-	TRBV29-1	-	TRBJ2-5	TGCAGCGTTGCCAGTCAGGTGGGGGAGACCCAGTACTTC	CSVASQVGETQYF
-	TRBV2	-	TRBJ1-2	TGTGCCAGCAGTGACAGCTATGGCTACACCTTC	CASSDSYGYTF
once	TRBV5-6	-	TRBJ1-2	TGTGCCAGCAGTGTTGTCCGGGACCGGCAGCCGGTCGGCTACACCTTC	CASSVVRDRQPVGYTF
-	TRBV6-5	TRBD2	TRBJ2-1	TGTGCCAGCAGTTACTCGGCCAGCGGGAGATTCAATGAGCAGTTCTTC	CASSYSASGRFNEQFF
-	TRBV6-4	-	TRBJ1-1	TGTGCCAGCAGGGCGGGGAGGGAGACTGAAGCTTTCTTT	CASRAGRETEAFF
-	TRBV25-1	-	TRBJ1-2	TGTGCCAGCAGTGATGGCAGGCTCTCGGGCTACACCTTC	CASSDGRLSGYTF
-	TRBV2	-	TRBJ1-2	TGTGCCGAGCGACGGATCCCTTATGGCTACACCTTC	CAERRIPYGYTF